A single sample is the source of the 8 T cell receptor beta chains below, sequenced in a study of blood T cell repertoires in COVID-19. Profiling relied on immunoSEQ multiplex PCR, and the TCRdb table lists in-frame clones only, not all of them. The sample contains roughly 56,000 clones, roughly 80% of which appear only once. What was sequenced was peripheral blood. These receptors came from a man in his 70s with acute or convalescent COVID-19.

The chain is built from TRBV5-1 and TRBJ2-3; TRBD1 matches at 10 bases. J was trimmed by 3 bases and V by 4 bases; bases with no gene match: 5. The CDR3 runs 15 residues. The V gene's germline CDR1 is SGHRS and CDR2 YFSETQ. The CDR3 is CASSRGTGVTDTQYF. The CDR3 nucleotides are TGCGCCAGCAGCCGTGGGACAGGGGTGACAGATACGCAGTATTTT.

CDR3 loop: CASTLQARETQYF. The CDR3 bases are TGTGCCAGCACCTTACAGGCCCGGGAGACCCAGTACTTC. The V gene is TRBV12-3 or TRBV12-4, the J gene TRBJ2-5; TRBD1 is a possible D gene (5 bases). The CDR3 is 13 residues long. Trimming removed 7 bases at V and 5 bases at J, with 14 bases between.

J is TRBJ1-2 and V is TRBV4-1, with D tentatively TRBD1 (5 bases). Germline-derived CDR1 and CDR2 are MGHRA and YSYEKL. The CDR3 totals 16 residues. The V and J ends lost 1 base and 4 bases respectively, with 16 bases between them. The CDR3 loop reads CASSQVERGDSYGYTF. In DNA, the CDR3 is TGCGCCAGCAGCCAAGTTGAACGAGGGGACTCCTATGGCTACACCTTC.

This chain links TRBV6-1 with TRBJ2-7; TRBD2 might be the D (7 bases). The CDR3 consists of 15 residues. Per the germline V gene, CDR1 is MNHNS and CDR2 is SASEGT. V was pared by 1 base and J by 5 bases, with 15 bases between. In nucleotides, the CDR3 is TGTGCCAGCAGTGAAGGTGGGGGGGCGAGGAACGAGCAGTACTTC. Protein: CASSEGGGARNEQYF.

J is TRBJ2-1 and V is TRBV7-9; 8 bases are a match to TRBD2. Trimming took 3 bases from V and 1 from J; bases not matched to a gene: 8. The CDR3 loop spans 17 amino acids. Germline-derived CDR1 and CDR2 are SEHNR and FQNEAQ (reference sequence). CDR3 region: CASSFSAPGGSYNEQFF. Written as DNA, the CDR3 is TGTGCCAGCAGCTTCTCGGCCCCGGGGGGGTCCTACAATGAGCAGTTCTTC. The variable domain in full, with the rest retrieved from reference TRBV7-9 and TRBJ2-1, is DTGVSQNPRHKITKRGQNVTFRCDPISEHNRLYWYRQTLGQGPEFLTYFQNEAQLEKSRLLSDRFSAERPKGSFSTLEIQRTEQGDSAMYLCASSFSAPGGSYNEQFFGPGTRLTVL.

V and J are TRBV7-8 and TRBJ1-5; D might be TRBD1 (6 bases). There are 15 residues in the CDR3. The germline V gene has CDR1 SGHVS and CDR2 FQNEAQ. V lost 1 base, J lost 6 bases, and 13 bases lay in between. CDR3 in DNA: TGTGCCAGCAGCTTAGGTGCGGGGGGCGGTCAGCCCCAGCATTTT. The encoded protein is CASSLGAGGGQPQHF.

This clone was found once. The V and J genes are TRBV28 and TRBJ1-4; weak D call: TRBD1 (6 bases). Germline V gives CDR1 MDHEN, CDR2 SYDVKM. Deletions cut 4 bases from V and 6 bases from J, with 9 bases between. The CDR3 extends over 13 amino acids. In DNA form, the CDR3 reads TGTGCCAGCAGTTGGGGGCCGGATGAAAAACTGTTTTTT. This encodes CASSWGPDEKLFF.

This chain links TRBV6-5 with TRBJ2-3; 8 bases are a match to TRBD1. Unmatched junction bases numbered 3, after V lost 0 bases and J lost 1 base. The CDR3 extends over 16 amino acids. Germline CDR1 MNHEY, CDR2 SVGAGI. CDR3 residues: CASSYSPGQGTDTQYF. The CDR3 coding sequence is TGTGCCAGCAGTTACTCGCCGGGACAGGGCACAGATACGCAGTATTTT.